This T cell receptor (beta chain) was captured by sequencing in a study of cytomegalovirus exposure and HLA in healthy donors. PCR was performed using 60 Vbeta and 13 Jbeta primers. Using immunoSEQ multiplex PCR, the repertoire was profiled, and TCRdb retains in-frame clones only, with some absent. The table has 100,000 to 150,000 clones, roughly four fifths seen once; the top ten hold less than 15%. CDR1 and CDR2 (germline): SGHTA, FQGTGA. Trimming took off 4 bases at V and 10 bases at J, with 8 bases between the two ends. This CDR3 has 11 residues. The sequencing sample was made of PBMCs. The sequence was obtained from a woman aged 55-70 years in good health and CMV-seropositive. The V call is TRBV7-3, the J call TRBJ2-1; D is unclear. The CDR3 region has the DNA TGTGCCAGCAGCTCGGTCGGGGAGCAGTTCTTC. Translating it yields CASSSVGEQFF.